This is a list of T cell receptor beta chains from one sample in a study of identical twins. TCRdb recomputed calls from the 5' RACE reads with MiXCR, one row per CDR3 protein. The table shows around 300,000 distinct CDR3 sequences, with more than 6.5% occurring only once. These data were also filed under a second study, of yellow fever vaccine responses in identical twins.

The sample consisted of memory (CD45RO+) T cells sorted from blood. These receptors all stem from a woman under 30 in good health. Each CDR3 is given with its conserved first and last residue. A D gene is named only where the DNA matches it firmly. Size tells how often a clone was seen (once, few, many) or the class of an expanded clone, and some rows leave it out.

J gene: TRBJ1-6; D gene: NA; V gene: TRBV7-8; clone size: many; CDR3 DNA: TGTGCCAGCAACGGGCAGGCTTATTCACCCCTCCACTTT; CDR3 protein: CASNGQAYSPLHF
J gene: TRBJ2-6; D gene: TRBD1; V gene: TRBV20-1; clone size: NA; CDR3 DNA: TGCAGTGCTGCCGGGACAGGCCTAAGCTCTGGGGCCAACGTCCTGACTTTC; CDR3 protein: CSAAGTGLSSGANVLTF
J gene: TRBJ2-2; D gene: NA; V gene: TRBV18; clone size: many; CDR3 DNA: TGTGCCAGCTCACCAAGGGCCACCGGGGAGCTGTTTTTT; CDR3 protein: CASSPRATGELFF
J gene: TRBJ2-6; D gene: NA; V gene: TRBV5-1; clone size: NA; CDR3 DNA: TGCGCCAGCAGCTTGGGACACCTCAGCTCTGGGGCCAACGTCCTGACTTTC; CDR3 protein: CASSLGHLSSGANVLTF
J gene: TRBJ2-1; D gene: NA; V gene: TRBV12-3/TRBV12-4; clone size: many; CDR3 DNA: TGTGCCAGCAGTTTTCTTCAGGGCACCTTTAGTGAGCAGTTCTTC; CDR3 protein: CASSFLQGTFSEQFF
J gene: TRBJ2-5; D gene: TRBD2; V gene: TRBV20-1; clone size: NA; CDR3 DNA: TGCAGTGCTAGACTAGCGGGGATCCTAGAGACCCAGTACTTC; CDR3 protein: CSARLAGILETQYF
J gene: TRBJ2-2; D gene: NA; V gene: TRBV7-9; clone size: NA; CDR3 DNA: TGTGCCAGCAGGGGGGACGGAAGGAGCACCGGGGAGCTGTTTTTT; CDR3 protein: CASRGDGRSTGELFF
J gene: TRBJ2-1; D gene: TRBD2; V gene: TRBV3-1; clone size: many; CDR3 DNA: TGTGCCAGCAGCCCCGGCGGGACTAGCGATGAGCAGTTCTTC; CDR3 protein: CASSPGGTSDEQFF
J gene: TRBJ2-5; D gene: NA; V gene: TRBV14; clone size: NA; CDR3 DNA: TGTGCCAGCAGCCAAGAAGGTCGGATCTTAGAAGAGACCCAGTACTTC; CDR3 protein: CASSQEGRILEETQYF
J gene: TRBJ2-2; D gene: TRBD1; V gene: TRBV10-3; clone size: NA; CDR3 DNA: TGTGCCATCAGTGAGGAGGGCAGGGGGTCGCGGGAGCTGTTTTTT; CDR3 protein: CAISEEGRGSRELFF
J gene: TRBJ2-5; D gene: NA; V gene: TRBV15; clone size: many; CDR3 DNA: TGTGCCACCAGCAGAGAGGGACTGGCCGTGGTAGAGACCCAGTACTTC; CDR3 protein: CATSREGLAVVETQYF
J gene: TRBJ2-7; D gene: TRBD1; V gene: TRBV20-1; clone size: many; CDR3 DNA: TGCAGTGCTAGCCCTACCGGGACAGCCGACTACGAGCAGTACTTC; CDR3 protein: CSASPTGTADYEQYF
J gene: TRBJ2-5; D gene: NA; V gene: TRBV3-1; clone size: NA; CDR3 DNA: TGTGCCAGCAGCCAAGTGGGCTCAAAAGGGGAGACCCAGTACTTC; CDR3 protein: CASSQVGSKGETQYF
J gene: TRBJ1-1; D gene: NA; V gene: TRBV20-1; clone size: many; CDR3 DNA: TGCAGTGCCCGAACAGGGCGAGACACTGAAGCTTTCTTT; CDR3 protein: CSARTGRDTEAFF
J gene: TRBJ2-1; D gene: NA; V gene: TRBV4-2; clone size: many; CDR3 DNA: TGTGCCAGCAGCCAGACGGACGGGTACAATGAGCAGTTCTTC; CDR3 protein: CASSQTDGYNEQFF
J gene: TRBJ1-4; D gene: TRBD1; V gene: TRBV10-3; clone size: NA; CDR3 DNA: TGTGCCATCAGTGCCTCCCCCCCCCGGGACAGGTCAGAAGAAAAACTGTTTTTT; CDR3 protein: CAISASPPRDRSEEKLFF
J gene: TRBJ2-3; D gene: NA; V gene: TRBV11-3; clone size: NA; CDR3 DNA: TGTGCCAGCAGCTTATTAGGAGTACTAACAGATACGCAGTATTTT; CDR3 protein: CASSLLGVLTDTQYF
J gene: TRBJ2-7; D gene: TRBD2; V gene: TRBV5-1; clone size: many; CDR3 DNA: TGCGCCAGCAGCTTCTCAACTAGCGGAAGTGGCGAGCAGTACTTC; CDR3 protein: CASSFSTSGSGEQYF
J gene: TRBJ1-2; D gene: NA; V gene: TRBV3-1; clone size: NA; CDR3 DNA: TGTGCCAGCAGCCCGACTCTCGGGGTTTCAGGTCTAGCTAACTATGGCTACACCTTC; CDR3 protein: CASSPTLGVSGLANYGYTF
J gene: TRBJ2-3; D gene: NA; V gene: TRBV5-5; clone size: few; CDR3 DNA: TGTGCCAGCAGCTTAGGCCGGAGGGGGGATACGCAGTATTTT; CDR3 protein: CASSLGRRGDTQYF
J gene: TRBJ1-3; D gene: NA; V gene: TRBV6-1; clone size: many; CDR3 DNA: TGTGCCAGCAGGTCCGGACTACCCTCTGGAAACACCATATATTTT; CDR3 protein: CASRSGLPSGNTIYF
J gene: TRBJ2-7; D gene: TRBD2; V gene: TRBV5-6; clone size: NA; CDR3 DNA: TGTGCCAGCAGCTCCCGGTGGTCGGCGGGAGGGCCAGGCGAGCAGTACTTC; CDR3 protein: CASSSRWSAGGPGEQYF
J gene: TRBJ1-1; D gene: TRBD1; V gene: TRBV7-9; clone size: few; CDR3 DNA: TGTGCCAGCAGCCGACAGGGTATCGAAACTTTCTTT; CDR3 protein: CASSRQGIETFF
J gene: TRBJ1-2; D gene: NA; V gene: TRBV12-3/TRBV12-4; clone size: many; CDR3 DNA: TGTGCCAGCAGCTCTGAGGGCAAAGCTAACTATGGCTACACCTTC; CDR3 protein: CASSSEGKANYGYTF
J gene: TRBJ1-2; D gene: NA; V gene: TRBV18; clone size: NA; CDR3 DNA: TGTGCCAGCTCACCACAGGAAACCTCCGTTGGCTACACCTTC; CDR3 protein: CASSPQETSVGYTF
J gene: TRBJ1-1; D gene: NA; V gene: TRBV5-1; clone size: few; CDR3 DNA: TGCGCCAGCAGCTTGCCAGGGGTAGTCGCTGAAGCTTTCTTT; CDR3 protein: CASSLPGVVAEAFF
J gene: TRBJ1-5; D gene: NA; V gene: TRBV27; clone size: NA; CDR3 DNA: TGTGCCAGCAGTGCAAGGCGGCTTGACAATCAGCCCCAGCATTTT; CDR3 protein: CASSARRLDNQPQHF
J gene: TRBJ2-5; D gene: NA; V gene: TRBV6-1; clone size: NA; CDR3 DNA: TGTGCCAGCAGTCCCCTGGGGGGCGGCCAGACCCAGTACTTC; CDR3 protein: CASSPLGGGQTQYF
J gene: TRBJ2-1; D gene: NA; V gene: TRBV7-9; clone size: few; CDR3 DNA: TGTGCCAGCGCCTCCGGGGTTTACAATGAGCAGTTCTTC; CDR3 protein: CASASGVYNEQFF
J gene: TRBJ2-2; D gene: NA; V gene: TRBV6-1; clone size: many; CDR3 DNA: TGTGCCAGCAGTGACCCCATGGGGTCCGAGCTGTTTTTT; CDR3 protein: CASSDPMGSELFF
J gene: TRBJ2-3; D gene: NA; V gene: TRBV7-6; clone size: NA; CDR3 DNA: TGTGCCAGCAGCTTAGGACTGGCAACCAGCACAGATACGCAGTATTTT; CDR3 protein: CASSLGLATSTDTQYF